These 8 T cell receptor beta chains share one sample of origin, sequenced in a study of blood T cell repertoires in COVID-19. Assay: immunoSEQ multiplex PCR; the TCRdb copy retains only in-frame clones and omits some. The sample comprises over 95,000 clones, over 65% of which are singletons, and 8.1% rests with the top ten. Input material: peripheral blood. Receptors originate from a woman in her 40s with acute or convalescent COVID-19.

V and J are TRBV30 and TRBJ1-2; D is possibly TRBD1 (6 bases). Looked up from germline, CDR1 is GTSNPN and CDR2 is SVGIG (reference sequence). The CDR3 totals 11 residues. V shed 5 bases and J shed 8 bases, with 12 bases lying between them. The CDR3 coding sequence is TGTGCCTGGGAGAACAGGGACGGCTACACCTTC. Residues: CAWENRDGYTF. Complete variable domain (other parts from reference TRBV30 and TRBJ1-2): SQTIHQWPATLVQPVGSPLSLECTVEGTSNPNLYWYRQAAGRGLQLLFYSVGIGQISSEVPQNLSASRPQDRQFILSSKKLLLSDSGFYLCAWENRDGYTFGSGTRLTVV.

The V gene is TRBV30, the J gene TRBJ2-7; the D gene is possibly TRBD1 (6 bases). The CDR3 runs 13 residues. Germline V gene data show CDR1 as GTSNPN and CDR2 as SVGIG (reference sequence). Trimming pared 3 bases from V and 3 bases from J, leaving 12 bases between. CDR3 nucleotides: TGTGCCTGGAGATCGGACAGAGACTACGAGCAGTACTTC. Its translation: CAWRSDRDYEQYF.

The chain combines TRBV11-2 with TRBJ2-7; 14 nucleotides agree with TRBD2. V was clipped by 4 bases and J by 0 bases; unmatched bases: 5. There are 17 residues in the CDR3. Germline V gene data show CDR1 as SGHAT and CDR2 as FQNNGV. In nucleotides, the CDR3 is TGTGCCAGCAGCTCGGGACTAGCGGGGGTTAGCTCCTACGAGCAGTACTTC. It translates to CASSSGLAGVSSYEQYF.

This clone appeared once. Additional DNA sequences in this sample encode the identical CDR3. This chain uses TRBV18 with TRBJ1-1; the match to TRBD1 covers 7 bases. V lost 6 bases to trimming and J lost 1 base; unmatched junction nucleotides: 5. CDR1 and CDR2 (germline): KGHSH, LQKENI. The CDR3 length is 14 residues. The DNA for the CDR3 is TGTGCCAGCTCTCCAGGGGGGGGGAACACTGAAGCTTTCTTT. This codes for CASSPGGGNTEAFF. Filled out from reference TRBV18 and TRBJ1-1, the complete variable domain reads NAGVMQNPRHLVRRRGQEARLRCSPMKGHSHVYWYRQLPEEGLKFMVYLQKENIIDESGMPKERFSAEFPKEGPSILRIQQVVRGDSAAYFCASSPGGGNTEAFFGQGTRLTVV.

The J gene is TRBJ2-2, the V gene TRBV9; 12 bases line up with TRBD2. Per the germline V gene, CDR1 is SGDLS and CDR2 is YYNGEE. This CDR3 is 20 amino acids long. V lost 3 bases and J lost 0; bases outside the gene matches: 12. CDR3 in DNA: TGTGCCAGCAGCGCCCCCTCGACTAGCGGGGGCCTCGCGAACACCGGGGAGCTGTTTTTT. Protein sequence: CASSAPSTSGGLANTGELFF.

V is TRBV5-1 and J is TRBJ2-7, with a weak D call TRBD1 (6 bases). There are 12 residues in the CDR3. The germline gives CDR1 SGHRS, CDR2 YFSETQ. Trimming took 4 bases from V and 10 from J, leaving 15 bases between them. CDR3 nucleotide sequence: TGCGCCAGCAGCGCACAACGGGACACCCAGTACTTC. The encoded protein is CASSAQRDTQYF.

J is TRBJ1-1 and V is TRBV19, with D possibly matching TRBD1 (6 bases). Trimming removed 8 bases from V and 8 bases from J, with 12 bases in between. Germline CDR1 LNHDA, CDR2 SQIVND (reference sequence). This CDR3 is 11 amino acids long. The CDR3 protein is CASYTGTEAFF. The CDR3 region has the DNA TGTGCCAGTTATACAGGGACAGAAGCTTTCTTT.

The genes are TRBV2 and TRBJ1-2, with 7 bases fitting TRBD1. The germline gives CDR1 SNHLY, CDR2 FYNNEI. This CDR3 spans 12 amino acids. J lost 4 bases, V lost 8 bases, and 4 bases had no gene match. CDR3 sequence (DNA): TGTGCCAGCGCGAACAGGGGCTATGGCTACACCTTC. Translation gives CASANRGYGYTF.